This T cell receptor beta chain was found in a study of blood T cell repertoires in COVID-19. This CDR3 has 15 residues. Germline V gene data show CDR1 as MGHDK and CDR2 as SYGVNS. V lost 5 bases to trimming and J lost 3 bases, with 14 bases between them. Assay used: immunoSEQ multiplex PCR; TCRdb lists only in-frame clones, some missing. This sample carries approximately 150,000 clones, 80% to 90% of them seen once, and the ten largest clones take about 1.7%. Material: peripheral blood. The receptor comes from a woman in her forties or fifties with acute or convalescent COVID-19. V usage is TRBV25-1 and J usage is TRBJ1-3; no clear D. For the CDR3, the DNA is TGTGCCAGCAGTAAAGCAGGCTCCTATGGAAACACCATATATTTT. Residues: CASSKAGSYGNTIYF.